Detailed here is one T cell receptor (beta chain). Germline CDR1 is MNHNS and CDR2 is SASEGT. The V gene lost 6 bases and the J gene lost 12 bases, with 17 bases spanning the gap. This CDR3 spans 12 amino acids. TCR beta CDR3 regions were amplified from RNA transcripts. The primer set for the first-round RT-PCR of the TCR CDR3 was HTBI. MiXCR was run by TCRdb on the multiplex PCR reads, yielding one entry per CDR3 protein. This sample carries about 350,000 distinct CDR3 sequences, 15% to 20% of them seen once, and the ten largest clones take approximately 35%. These data come from a study of T cells in Graves' hyperthyroidism and ophthalmopathy.

V and J are TRBV6-1 and TRBJ1-2; possibly TRBD1 for D (6 bases). This sequence was found in a woman aged 25 to 45 with Graves' hyperthyroidism that later progressed to Graves' ophthalmopathy. The sequencing sample was made of blood. The CDR3 DNA sequence: TGTGCCAGCAGCATTAGATCAGGGGCGGACACCTTC. Translated: CASSIRSGADTF.